Below, 5 T cell receptor beta chains from the same sample are listed, as sequenced in a study of regulatory T cells in long-lasting Graves disease listed by TCRdb under 2021. The sample's time point, from its label and the paper: newly diagnosed GD, antithyroid drugs for less than 3 months. RNA was extracted from PBMCs in TRIzol for both TCR sequencing and RNA sequencing. Library creation used multiplex PCR. Sequencing was performed on an Illumina HiSeq 4000. To build TCR beta libraries, CDR3 regions were amplified by Arm-PCR using iRepertoire HTBI primers. The raw public reads went through TCRdb reprocessing: fastp at Q25, MiXCR clone calling, in-frame beta chains kept. CDR3 protein sequences are deduplicated, and each keeps its most common genes and DNA. The sample table records 350,000 to 400,000 distinct CDR3 sequences; 15% to 20% of these occur just once. 20% to 25% of the sample belongs to the ten largest clones.

These data are also associated with another study on T cells in Graves' hyperthyroidism and ophthalmopathy.

The sample here was peripheral blood mononuclear cells (PBMCs), taken at new diagnosis, from a patient treated with antithyroid drugs. These receptors all stem from a woman aged 18-29 years with Graves disease. Donor details come from another sample of the same person, matched by shared clones.

This chain connects TRBV4-2 to TRBJ2-7; weak D call: TRBD2 (6 bases). V was shortened by 2 bases and J by 7 bases, with 9 bases between the two germline ends. This CDR3 is 12 amino acids long. Germline CDR1 LGHNA, CDR2 YNFKEQ. The chain's CDR3 is CASSQSGLEQYF. The DNA of the CDR3 is TGTGCCAGCAGCCAATCTGGACTAGAGCAGTACTTC.

At least ten counts were recorded for this clonotype. CDR3 in amino acids: CASSSPSGGTYGYTF. DNA for the CDR3: TGTGCCAGCAGTTCTCCGTCAGGGGGGACCTATGGCTACACCTTC. The rearrangement links TRBV28 to TRBJ1-2; 7 bases fit TRBD1. The V and J ends lost 4 bases and 4 bases, in that order; junction bases with no gene match: 9. Germline V lookup: CDR1 MDHEN, CDR2 SYDVKM. The CDR3 sequence is 15 residues long.

This clonotype has a count of ten or more. This sequence joins TRBV2 and TRBJ1-5; the match to TRBD1 covers 9 bases. Germline CDR1 and CDR2: SNHLY and FYNNEI. The length of the CDR3 is 12 residues. J lost 14 bases, V lost 2 bases, and 4 bases had no gene match. The CDR3 nucleotides are TGTGCCAGCAGTGAAATGGACAGGGGCGAGCATTTT. It translates to CASSEMDRGEHF.

The genes are TRBV30 and TRBJ2-2, with D perhaps TRBD1 (5 bases). V was clipped by 3 bases and J by 6 bases, with 20 bases between them. The V gene's germline CDR1 is GTSNPN and CDR2 SVGIG (reference sequence). The CDR3 runs 16 residues. CDR3: CAWRNWGRVRAGELFF. Here the CDR3 DNA reads TGTGCCTGGAGAAACTGGGGCAGGGTAAGGGCCGGGGAGCTGTTTTTT.

This clonotype was seen ten or more times. CDR3 loop: CASSLAGEQFF. CDR3 sequence (DNA): TGTGCCAGCAGCTTAGCGGGTGAGCAGTTCTTC. The J gene is TRBJ2-1, the V gene TRBV13; no reliable D call. The CDR3 spans 11 residues. Trimming removed 1 base from V and 9 bases from J, with 4 bases in between. Germline loops: CDR1 PRHDT, CDR2 FYEKMQ (reference sequence).